In its sample, the clone carrying this T cell receptor (beta chain) was seen a few times. PCR or immunohistochemistry showed mismatch repair deficiency in every enrolled patient. The entry originates in a study of PD-1 blockade in mismatch repair-deficient tumors. Sequenced by immunoSEQ multiplex PCR; TCRdb stores in-frame clones only, minus some. Seen here are under 40,000 clones, over 80% observed once, and the top ten hold more than 1%. Germline V CDR1 and CDR2: SGHKS, YYEKEE (reference sequence). V was pared by 3 bases and J by 0 bases, with 5 bases of the junction left unmatched. This CDR3 has 15 amino acids.

This material consisted of PBMCs, taken roughly 40 weeks after starting pembrolizumab. The V and J genes are TRBV5-5 and TRBJ2-7, with 8 bases identical to TRBD2. The sequence came from an adult with mismatch repair-deficient cancer. The CDR3 DNA reads as TGTGCCAGCAGCTCACTAGCGGTTAGCTCCTACGAGCAGTACTTC. Its translation: CASSSLAVSSYEQYF. The full variable domain, completed using reference TRBV5-5 and TRBJ2-7, is DAGVTQSPTHLIKTRGQQVTLRCSPISGHKSVSWYQQVLGQGPQFIFQYYEKEERGRGNFPDRFSARQFPNYSSELNVNALLLGDSALYLCASSSLAVSSYEQYFGPGTRLTVT.